The entry below gives a single T cell receptor (beta chain) sequence along with its context. Participants were placed into cohorts based on the clinical history they reported. This sample was taken from a study of blood T cell repertoires in COVID-19. Study overall: Acute and convalescent COVID-19 samples came from the United States, Italy and Spain.

Data came from immunoSEQ multiplex PCR; TCRdb stores just in-frame clones and leaves some out. The sample includes roughly 220,000 clones, approximately 83% of them seen just once. This CDR3 comprises 15 residues. V lost 3 bases, J lost 5 bases, and 17 bases lay in between. From germline, CDR1 is MNHEY and CDR2 SVGEGT. The chain recombines TRBV6-2 or TRBV6-3 with TRBJ2-7; D call uncertain. This sequence was found in a woman aged 40 to 55 with acute COVID-19. Source material: PBMCs or T cells enriched from blood (not recorded which). The CDR3 spells CASSYGGGPYDEQYF. CDR3 coding DNA: TGTGCCAGCAGTTATGGTGGCGGCCCCTATGACGAGCAGTACTTC.